This TCR beta chain was recovered during a study of blood T cell repertoires in COVID-19. Study summary: There were acute and convalescent COVID-19 samples, and they came from the United States, Italy and Spain. PBMCs, B-cell-depleted T cells, or T cells were the source of the cDNA or gDNA that made up the material.

Per the original methods: Estimation of nucleated cell counts relied on the amplification of reference gene primers. Assay: immunoSEQ multiplex PCR; the TCRdb copy retains only in-frame clones and omits some. The DNA was the basis for D and trimming; V, J and clone size are from that table. The repertoire holds about 320,000 clones, with roughly 90% as singletons. Looked up from germline, CDR1 is SGHAT and CDR2 is FQNNGV. CDR3 length: 17 amino acids. V lost 1 base and J lost 1; bases outside the gene matches: 9. The receptor was isolated from a man aged 18 to 29 who had recovered from COVID-19. The specimen was peripheral blood. The chain links TRBV11-2 to TRBJ2-5, with 7 bases matching TRBD2. CDR3 residues: CASSLGGLGPLQETQYF. The CDR3 nucleotides are TGTGCCAGCAGCTTAGGCGGACTAGGGCCGCTCCAAGAGACCCAGTACTTC. The full variable domain, rest sourced from reference TRBV11-2 and TRBJ2-5, is EAGVAQSPRYKIIEKRQSVAFWCNPISGHATLYWYQQILGQGPKLLIQFQNNGVVDDSQLPKDRFSAERLKGVDSTLKIQPAKLEDSAVYLCASSLGGLGPLQETQYFGPGTRLLVL.